The following is a TCR beta chain sequence with its context. Time point given: after dendritic cell vaccination, including at tumor progression/relapse. Fresh-frozen tumor tissue and more than two years of survival data were available for all. The immunoSEQ assay amplified TCRB CDR3 from up to roughly 2 ug DNA. Some clones are missing from TCRdb's copy, which holds only in-frame ones; the method was immunoSEQ multiplex PCR. The top ten clones hold around 2% of a sample with 75,000 to 85,000 clones, roughly 84% of them seen once. V dropped 3 bases and J dropped 6 bases, with 17 bases sitting between them. CDR1 and CDR2 from the germline V gene are KGHSH and LQKENI. The CDR3 sequence is 15 residues long. The data were obtained in a study of glioma-infiltrating T cells after dendritic cell vaccination. At the level of the study: Dendritic cell vaccine was injected intradermally three times, biweekly.

The rearrangement joins TRBV18 to TRBJ1-2, with D hard to call. This sequence originates from a human donor with glioblastoma. The sample consisted of blood, taken after dendritic cell vaccination. DNA of the CDR3: TGTGCCAGCTCACCTACATCGAACGGGGTACATGGCTACACCTTC. Its protein is CASSPTSNGVHGYTF.